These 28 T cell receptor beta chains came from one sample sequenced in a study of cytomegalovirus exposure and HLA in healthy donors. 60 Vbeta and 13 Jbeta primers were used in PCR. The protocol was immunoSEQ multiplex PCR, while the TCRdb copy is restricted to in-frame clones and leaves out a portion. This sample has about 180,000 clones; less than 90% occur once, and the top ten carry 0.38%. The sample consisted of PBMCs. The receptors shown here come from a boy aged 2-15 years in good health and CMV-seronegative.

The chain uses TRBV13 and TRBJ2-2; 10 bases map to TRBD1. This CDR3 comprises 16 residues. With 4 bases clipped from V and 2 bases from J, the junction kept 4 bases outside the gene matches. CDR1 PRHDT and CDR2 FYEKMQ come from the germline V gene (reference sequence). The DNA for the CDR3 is TGTGCCAGCAGCTCCCGGGACAGGGGTAACACCGGGGAGCTGTTTTTT. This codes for CASSSRDRGNTGELFF.

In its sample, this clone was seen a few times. This CDR3 is CAISEEGFGTIYF. The CDR3 nucleotides are TGTGCCATCAGTGAGGAGGGCTTCGGCACCATATATTTT. The J gene is TRBJ1-3, the V gene TRBV10-3; D unclear. CDR3 length: 13 residues. Germline V lookup: CDR1 ENHRY, CDR2 SYGVKD. V dropped 2 bases and J dropped 9 bases, with 11 bases sitting between them.

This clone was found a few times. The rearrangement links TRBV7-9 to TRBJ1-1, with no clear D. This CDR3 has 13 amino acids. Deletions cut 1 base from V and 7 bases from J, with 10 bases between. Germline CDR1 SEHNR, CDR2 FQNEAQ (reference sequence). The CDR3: CASSLDVTSEAFF. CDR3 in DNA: TGTGCCAGCAGCTTAGATGTGACAAGTGAAGCTTTCTTT.

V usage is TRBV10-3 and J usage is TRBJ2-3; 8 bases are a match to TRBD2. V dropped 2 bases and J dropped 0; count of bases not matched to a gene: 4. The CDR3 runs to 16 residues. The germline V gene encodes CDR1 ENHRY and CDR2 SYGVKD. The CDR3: CAISENSGASTDTQYF. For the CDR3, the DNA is TGTGCCATCAGTGAGAATAGCGGGGCTAGCACAGATACGCAGTATTTT.

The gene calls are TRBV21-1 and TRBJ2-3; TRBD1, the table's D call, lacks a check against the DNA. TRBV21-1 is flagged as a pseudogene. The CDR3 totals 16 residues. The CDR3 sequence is CASSKMGDRGTDTQYF. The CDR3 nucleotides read TGTGCCAGCAGCAAAATGGGGGACAGGGGCACAGATACGCAGTATTTT.

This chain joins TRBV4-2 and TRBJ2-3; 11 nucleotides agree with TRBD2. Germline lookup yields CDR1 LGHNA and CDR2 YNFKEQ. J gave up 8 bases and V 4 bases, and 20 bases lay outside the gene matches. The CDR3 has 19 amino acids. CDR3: CASSPGLKGSGRVTGTQYF. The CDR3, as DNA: TGTGCCAGCAGCCCCGGCCTAAAGGGTAGCGGGAGGGTTACGGGTACGCAGTATTTT.

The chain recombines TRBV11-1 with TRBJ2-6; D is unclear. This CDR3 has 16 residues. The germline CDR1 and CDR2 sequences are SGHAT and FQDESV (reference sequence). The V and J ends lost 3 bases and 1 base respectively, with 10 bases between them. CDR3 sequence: CASSFSSLSGANVLTF. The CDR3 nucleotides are TGTGCCAGCAGCTTCTCTTCCCTGTCTGGGGCCAACGTCCTGACTTTC.

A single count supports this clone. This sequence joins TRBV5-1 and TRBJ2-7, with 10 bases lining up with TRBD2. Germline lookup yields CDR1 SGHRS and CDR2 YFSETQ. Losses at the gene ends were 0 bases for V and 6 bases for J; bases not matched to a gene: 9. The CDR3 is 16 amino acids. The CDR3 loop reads CASSLARSGRAPEQYF. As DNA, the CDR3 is TGCGCCAGCAGCTTGGCCCGCAGCGGGAGGGCCCCCGAGCAGTACTTC.

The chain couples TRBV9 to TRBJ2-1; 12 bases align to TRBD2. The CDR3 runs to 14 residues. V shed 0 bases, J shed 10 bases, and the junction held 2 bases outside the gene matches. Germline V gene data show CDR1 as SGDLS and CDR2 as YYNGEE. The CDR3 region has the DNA TGTGCCAGCAGCGTAGGGCTAGCGGGAGGGGAGCAGTTCTTC. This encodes CASSVGLAGGEQFF.

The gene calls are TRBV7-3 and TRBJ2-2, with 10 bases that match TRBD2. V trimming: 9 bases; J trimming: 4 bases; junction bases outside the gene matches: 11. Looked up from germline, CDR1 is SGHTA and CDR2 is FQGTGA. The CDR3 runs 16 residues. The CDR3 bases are TGTGCCAGTGGGCTAGCGGGAGATTATACCACCGGGGAGCTGTTTTTT. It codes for CASGLAGDYTTGELFF.

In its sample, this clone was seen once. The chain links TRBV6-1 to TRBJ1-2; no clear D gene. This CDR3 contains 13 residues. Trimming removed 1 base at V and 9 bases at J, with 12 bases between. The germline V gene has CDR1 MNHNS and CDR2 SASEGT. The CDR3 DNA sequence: TGTGCCAGCAGTGAAGACGGGAGGGATCGCTACACCTTC. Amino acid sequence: CASSEDGRDRYTF.

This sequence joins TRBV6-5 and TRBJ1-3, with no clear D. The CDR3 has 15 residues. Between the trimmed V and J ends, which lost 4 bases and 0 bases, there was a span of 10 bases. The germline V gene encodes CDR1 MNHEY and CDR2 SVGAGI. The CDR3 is CASSSPVSSGNTIYF. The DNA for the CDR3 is TGTGCCAGCAGTTCGCCCGTTAGCTCTGGAAACACCATATATTTT.

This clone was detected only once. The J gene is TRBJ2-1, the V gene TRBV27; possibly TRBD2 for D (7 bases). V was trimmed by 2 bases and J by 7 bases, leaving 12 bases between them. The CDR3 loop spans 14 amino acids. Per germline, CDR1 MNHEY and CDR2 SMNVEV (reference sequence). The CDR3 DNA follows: TGTGCCAGCAGTTTACAGGGGCGGGGGAATGAGCAGTTCTTC. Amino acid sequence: CASSLQGRGNEQFF.

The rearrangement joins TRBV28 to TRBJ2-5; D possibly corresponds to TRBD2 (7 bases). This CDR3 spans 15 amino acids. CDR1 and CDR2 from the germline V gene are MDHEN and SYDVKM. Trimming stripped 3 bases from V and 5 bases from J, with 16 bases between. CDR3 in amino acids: CASSFQGTRGETQYF. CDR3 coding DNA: TGTGCCAGCAGTTTCCAGGGGACGCGGGGGGAGACCCAGTACTTC. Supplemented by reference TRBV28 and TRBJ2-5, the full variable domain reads DVKVTQSSRYLVKRTGEKVFLECVQDMDHENMFWYRQDPGLGLRLIYFSYDVKMKEKGDIPEGYSVSREKKERFSLILESASTNQTSMYLCASSFQGTRGETQYFGPGTRLLVL.

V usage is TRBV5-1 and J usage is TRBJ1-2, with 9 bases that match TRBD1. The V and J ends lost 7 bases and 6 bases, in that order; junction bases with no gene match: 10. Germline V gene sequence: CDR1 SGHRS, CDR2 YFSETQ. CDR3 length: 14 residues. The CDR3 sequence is CASGWDRALDGYTF. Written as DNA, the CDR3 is TGCGCCAGCGGATGGGACAGGGCTCTTGATGGCTACACCTTC.

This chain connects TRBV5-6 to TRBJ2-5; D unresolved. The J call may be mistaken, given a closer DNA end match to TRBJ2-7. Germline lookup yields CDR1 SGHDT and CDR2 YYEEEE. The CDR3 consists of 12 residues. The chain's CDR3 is CASSRRDYEQYF. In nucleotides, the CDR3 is TGTGCCAGCAGCCGGAGAGACTACGAGCAGTACTTC.

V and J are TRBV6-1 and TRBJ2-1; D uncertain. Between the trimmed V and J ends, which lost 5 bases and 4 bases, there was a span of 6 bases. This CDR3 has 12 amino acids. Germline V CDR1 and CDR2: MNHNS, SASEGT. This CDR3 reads CASSKLYNEQFF. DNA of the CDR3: TGTGCCAGCAGTAAACTATACAATGAGCAGTTCTTC.

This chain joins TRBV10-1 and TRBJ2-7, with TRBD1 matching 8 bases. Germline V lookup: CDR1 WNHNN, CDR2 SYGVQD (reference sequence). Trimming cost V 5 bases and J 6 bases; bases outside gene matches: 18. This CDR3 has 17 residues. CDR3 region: CASSFPPRGLFGGEQYF. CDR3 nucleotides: TGCGCCAGCAGTTTTCCCCCCAGGGGGCTTTTCGGCGGCGAGCAGTACTTC.

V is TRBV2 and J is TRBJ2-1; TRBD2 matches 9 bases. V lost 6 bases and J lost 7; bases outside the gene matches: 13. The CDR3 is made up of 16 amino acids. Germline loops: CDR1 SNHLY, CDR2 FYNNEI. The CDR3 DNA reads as TGTGCCAGCAGCCCTCCCCGCGTAGCGGGAGTTAATGAGCAGTTCTTC. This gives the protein CASSPPRVAGVNEQFF.

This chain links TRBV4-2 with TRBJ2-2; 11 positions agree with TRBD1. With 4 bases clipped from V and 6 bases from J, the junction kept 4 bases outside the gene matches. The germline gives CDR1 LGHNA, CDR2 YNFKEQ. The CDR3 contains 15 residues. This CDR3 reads CASSRDRGSAGELFF. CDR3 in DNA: TGTGCCAGCAGCCGGGACAGGGGGTCTGCCGGGGAGCTGTTTTTT.

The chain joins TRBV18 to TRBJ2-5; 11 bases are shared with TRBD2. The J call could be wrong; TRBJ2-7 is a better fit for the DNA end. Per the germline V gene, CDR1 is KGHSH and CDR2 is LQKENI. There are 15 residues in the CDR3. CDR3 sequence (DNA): TGTGCCAGCTCACTTACTAGCGGGAGTCTATACGAGCAGTACTTC. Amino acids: CASSLTSGSLYEQYF.

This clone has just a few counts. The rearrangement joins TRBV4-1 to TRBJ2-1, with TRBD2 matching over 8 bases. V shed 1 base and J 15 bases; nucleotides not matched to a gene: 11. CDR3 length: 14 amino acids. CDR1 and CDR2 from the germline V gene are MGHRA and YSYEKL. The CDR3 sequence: CASSQVSPGLGLFF. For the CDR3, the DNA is TGCGCCAGCAGCCAAGTCTCACCGGGACTAGGGCTGTTCTTC.

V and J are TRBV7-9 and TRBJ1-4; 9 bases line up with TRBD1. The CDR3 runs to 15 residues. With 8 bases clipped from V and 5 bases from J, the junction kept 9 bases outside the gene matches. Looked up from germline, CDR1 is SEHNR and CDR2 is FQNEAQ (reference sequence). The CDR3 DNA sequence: TGTGCCAGCGACAAAGGGACAGGGAGGAATGAAAAACTGTTTTTT. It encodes CASDKGTGRNEKLFF.

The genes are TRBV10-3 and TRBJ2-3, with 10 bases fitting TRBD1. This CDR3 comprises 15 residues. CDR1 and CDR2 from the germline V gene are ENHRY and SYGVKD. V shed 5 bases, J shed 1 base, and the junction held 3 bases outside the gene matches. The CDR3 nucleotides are TGTGCCATCAGTAGGGGGACAGGGGGCACAGATACGCAGTATTTT. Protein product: CAISRGTGGTDTQYF.

CDR3 DNA: TGTGCCAGCAGCCCCGGGGGAGGGGGAGGTGACACTGAAGCTTTCTTT. Translated, it gives CASSPGGGGGDTEAFF. J is TRBJ1-1 and V is TRBV5-4, with D possibly being TRBD1 (6 bases). V was clipped by 4 bases and J by 3 bases, with 19 bases between them. The germline gives CDR1 SGHNT, CDR2 YYREEE (reference sequence). There are 16 residues in the CDR3. Filled out from reference TRBV5-4 and TRBJ1-1, the complete variable domain reads ETGVTQSPTHLIKTRGQQVTLRCSSQSGHNTVSWYQQALGQGPQFIFQYYREEENGRGNFPPRFSGLQFPNYSSELNVNALELDDSALYLCASSPGGGGGDTEAFFGQGTRLTVV.

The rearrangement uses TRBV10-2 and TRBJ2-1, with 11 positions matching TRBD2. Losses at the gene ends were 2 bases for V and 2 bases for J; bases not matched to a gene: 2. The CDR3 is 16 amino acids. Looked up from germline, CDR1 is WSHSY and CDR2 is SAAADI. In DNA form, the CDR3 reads TGCGCCAGCAGTGAGACTAGCGGGAGCGCCTACAATGAGCAGTTCTTC. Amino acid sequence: CASSETSGSAYNEQFF.

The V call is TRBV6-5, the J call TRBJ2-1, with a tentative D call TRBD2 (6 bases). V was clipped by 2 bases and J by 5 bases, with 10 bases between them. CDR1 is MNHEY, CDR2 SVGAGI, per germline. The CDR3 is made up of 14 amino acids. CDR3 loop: CASSYRREHNEQFF. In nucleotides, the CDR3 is TGTGCCAGCAGTTACCGACGGGAGCACAATGAGCAGTTCTTC.

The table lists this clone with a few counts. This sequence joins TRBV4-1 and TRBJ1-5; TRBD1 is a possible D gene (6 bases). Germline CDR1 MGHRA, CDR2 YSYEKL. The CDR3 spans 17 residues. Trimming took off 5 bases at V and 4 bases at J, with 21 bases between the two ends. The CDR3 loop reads CASSGPALQGLNQPQHF. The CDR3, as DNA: TGCGCCAGCAGCGGACCGGCATTACAGGGATTAAATCAGCCCCAGCATTTT.